This TCR beta chain was identified during a study of beta chain features in type 1 diabetes. The study's findings and limits: All four CD4+ subsets of Type 1 diabetes patients contained TCRB CDR3s that were moderately but significantly shorter.

The sequenced template was cDNA made from the entire isolated RNA. Using immunoSEQ multiplex PCR, the repertoire was profiled, and TCRdb retains in-frame clones only, with some absent. The sample lists roughly 250,000 clones, just over 20% occurring once. Comment on this clone: What it recognizes is unknown.

Purity exceeded 98% in all sorted populations. The origin of this receptor is a middle-aged woman with type 1 diabetes. Sequencing was carried out using naive CD4+ T cells from blood.

As DNA, the CDR3 is TGTGCCAGCAGCGGGAGGGAGAATAATGAAAAACTGTTTTTT. It is translated as CASSGRENNEKLFF. The V and J genes are TRBV9 and TRBJ1-4; D gene ambiguous. The CDR3 spans 14 residues. Germline values: CDR1 SGDLS, CDR2 YYNGEE. V was pared by 3 bases and J by 4 bases, with 10 bases between. Full variable domain (rest looked up from reference TRBV9 and TRBJ1-4): DSGVTQTPKHLITATGQRVTLRCSPRSGDLSVYWYQQSLDQGLQFLIQYYNGEERAKGNILERFSAQQFPDLHSELNLSSLELGDSALYFCASSGRENNEKLFFGSGTQLSVL.